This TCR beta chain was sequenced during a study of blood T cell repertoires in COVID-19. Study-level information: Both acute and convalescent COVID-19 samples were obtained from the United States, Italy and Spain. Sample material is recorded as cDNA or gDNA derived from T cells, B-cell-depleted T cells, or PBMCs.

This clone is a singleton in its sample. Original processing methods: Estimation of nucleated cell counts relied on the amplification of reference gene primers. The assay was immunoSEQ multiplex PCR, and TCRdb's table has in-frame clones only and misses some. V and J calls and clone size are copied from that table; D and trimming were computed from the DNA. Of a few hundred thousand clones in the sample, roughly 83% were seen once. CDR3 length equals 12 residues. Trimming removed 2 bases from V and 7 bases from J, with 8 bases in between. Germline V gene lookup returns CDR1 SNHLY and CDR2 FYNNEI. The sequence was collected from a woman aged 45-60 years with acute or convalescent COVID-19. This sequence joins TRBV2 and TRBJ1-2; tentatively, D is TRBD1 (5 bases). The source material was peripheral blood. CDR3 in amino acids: CASSERRAGYTF. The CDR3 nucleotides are TGTGCCAGCAGTGAACGCAGGGCTGGCTACACCTTC.